A selection of T cell receptor beta chains follows, all from one sample in a study of lung T cells in sarcoidosis with Löfgren's syndrome. TCRdb independently ran MiXCR on the reads; one entry per CDR3 protein. The table records roughly 2,700 distinct CDR3 sequences, 27% of them present only once. Sequencing input: CD4+ T cells from bronchoalveolar lavage. The receptors originated from a human donor with sarcoidosis (Löfgren's syndrome or another form), or a control subject (not recorded which). CDR3s include the opening cysteine and the closing phenylalanine or tryptophan. D genes are given only for firm matches. A row's size may be missing; if present it is once, few, many or a size class.

CDR3aa	CDR3nt	v_gene	j_gene	d_gene	abundance
CASSIDLLAGGQPQHF	TGTGCCAGTAGTATAGATCTATTGGCAGGAGGCCAGCCCCAGCATTTT	TRBV19	TRBJ1-5	NA	medium-sized
CASSFQPTGTTKANTEASF	TGTGCCAGCAGTTTTCAACCTACAGGGACGACAAAAGCGAACACCGAAGCTTCCTTT	TRBV27	TRBJ1-1	NA	NA
CASRRNNEQFF	TGTGCCAGCAGACGTAACAATGAGCAGTTCTTC	TRBV3-1	TRBJ2-1	NA	medium-sized
CATSPGTALHNEQFF	TGTGCCACCAGTCCAGGGACAGCGTTACACAATGAGCAGTTCTTC	TRBV24-1	TRBJ2-1	TRBD1	medium-sized
CSALGTGKLNTEAFF	TGCAGTGCGCTGGGGACAGGTAAATTGAACACTGAAGCTTTCTTT	TRBV20-1	TRBJ1-1	TRBD1	large
CASSEFRQGGETQYF	TGTGCCAGCAGTGAGTTTCGGCAGGGCGGGGAGACCCAGTACTTC	TRBV2	TRBJ2-5	NA	medium-sized
CASSPNAGDGYTF	TGTGCCAGTAGCCCAAACGCAGGGGATGGCTACACCTTC	TRBV19	TRBJ1-2	NA	medium-sized
CSVVRASYNEQFF	TGCAGCGTTGTACGAGCTTCCTACAATGAGCAGTTCTTC	TRBV29-1	TRBJ2-1	NA	NA
CAWSAGTSGGRDTQYF	TGTGCCTGGAGTGCCGGGACTAGCGGGGGCAGGGATACGCAGTATTTT	TRBV30	TRBJ2-3	TRBD2	NA
CSANRATYNEQFF	TGCAGTGCTAACAGGGCGACCTACAATGAGCAGTTCTTC	TRBV20-1	TRBJ2-1	NA	medium-sized
CASSETLPSYNEQFF	TGTGCCAGCAGTGAAACCCTTCCTTCCTACAATGAGCAGTTCTTC	TRBV2	TRBJ2-1	NA	many
CASSYGVIGDEQYF	TGTGCCAGCAGTTACGGGGTTATAGGGGACGAGCAGTACTTC	TRBV6-6	TRBJ2-7	NA	medium-sized
CASSESGTGGEGYTF	TGTGCCAGCAGTGAAAGCGGGACAGGGGGGGAAGGCTACACCTTC	TRBV2	TRBJ1-2	TRBD1	many
CASREGGTGSTYGCTF	NA	TRBV6-2/TRBV6-3	TRBJ1-2	NA	NA
CSVDRSGAGYNEQFF	TGCAGCGTTGACCGTAGCGGGGCAGGGTACAATGAGCAGTTCTTC	TRBV29-1	TRBJ2-1	TRBD2	few
CASGLGGGTGRLDEQYF	TGTGCCAGCGGCTTAGGGGGTGGGACGGGCCGATTAGACGAGCAGTACTTC	TRBV7-8	TRBJ2-7	NA	NA
CASSPFRVLNTEAFF	TGTGCCAGCAGCCCCTTCCGGGTCCTGAACACTGAAGCTTTCTTT	TRBV7-9	TRBJ1-1	NA	many
CSAAPGHHSYEQYF	TGCAGTGCCGCCCCGGGACACCATTCTTACGAGCAGTACTTC	TRBV20-1	TRBJ2-7	NA	medium-sized
CASSIDTGGKAQYF	TGTGCCAGCAGCATCGATACAGGGGGCAAGGCCCAGTACTTC	TRBV5-4	TRBJ2-5	TRBD1	medium-sized
CASSWDSGGYTF	TGTGCCAGCAGCTGGGACTCGGGAGGCTACACCTTC	TRBV7-9	TRBJ1-2	NA	many
CASSPSASYEQYF	TGTGCCAGCAGCCCATCGGCGTCCTACGAGCAGTACTTC	TRBV3-1	TRBJ2-7	NA	medium-sized
CASSRRRDFSYEQNF	TGTGCCAGCAGCCGGCGCCGGGACTTCTCGTACGAGCAGAACTTC	TRBV3-1	TRBJ2-7	NA	NA
CASSLGTAPSYEQYF	TGTGCCAGCAGCTTAGGGACGGCTCCCTCCTACGAGCAGTACTTC	TRBV7-2	TRBJ2-7	NA	medium-sized
CAISLGLAGTTDTQYF	TGTGCCATCAGCCTCGGACTAGCGGGGACCACAGATACGCAGTATTTT	TRBV10-3	TRBJ2-3	TRBD2	many
CASRRDGANYGYTF	TGTGCCAGCAGGCGGGACGGGGCTAACTATGGCTACACCTTC	TRBV2	TRBJ1-2	NA	medium-sized
CATSRGKMNTEAFF	TGTGCCACCAGCAGAGGGAAAATGAACACTGAAGCTTTCTTT	TRBV15	TRBJ1-1	NA	medium-sized
CASPDSNTYEQYF	TGTGCCAGCCCCGACAGCAATACCTACGAGCAGTACTTC	TRBV6-1	TRBJ2-7	NA	large
CATSRVRGQETQYF	TGTGCCACCAGCAGAGTTAGGGGGCAAGAGACCCAGTACTTC	TRBV15	TRBJ2-5	NA	large